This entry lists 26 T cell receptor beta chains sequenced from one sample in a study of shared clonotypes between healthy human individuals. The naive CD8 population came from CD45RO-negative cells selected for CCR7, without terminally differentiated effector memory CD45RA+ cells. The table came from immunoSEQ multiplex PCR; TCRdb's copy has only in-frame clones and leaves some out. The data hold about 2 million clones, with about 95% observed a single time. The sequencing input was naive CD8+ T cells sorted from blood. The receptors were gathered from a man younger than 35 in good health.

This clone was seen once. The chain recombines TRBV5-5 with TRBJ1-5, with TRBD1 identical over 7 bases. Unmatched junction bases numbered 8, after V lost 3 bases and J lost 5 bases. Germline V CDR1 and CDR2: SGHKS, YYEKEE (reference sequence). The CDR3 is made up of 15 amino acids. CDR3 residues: CASSYATGNHQPQHF. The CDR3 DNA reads TGTGCCAGCAGCTACGCGACAGGGAACCATCAGCCCCAGCATTTT.

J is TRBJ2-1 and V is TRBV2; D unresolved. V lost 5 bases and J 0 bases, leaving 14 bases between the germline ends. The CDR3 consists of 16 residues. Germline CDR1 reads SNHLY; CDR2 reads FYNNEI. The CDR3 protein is CASSKPSRSSYNEQFF. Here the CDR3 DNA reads TGTGCCAGCAGTAAACCCAGCAGGAGCTCCTACAATGAGCAGTTCTTC.

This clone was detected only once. CDR3 loop: CASSFQPSTRLAYEQYF. The CDR3, as DNA: TGTGCCAGCAGTTTTCAGCCTTCGACTAGATTGGCCTACGAGCAGTACTTC. The chain is built from TRBV27 and TRBJ2-7; maybe TRBD2 (6 bases). V lost 3 bases, J lost 2 bases, and 20 bases lay in between. This CDR3 contains 17 residues. Germline CDR1 and CDR2: MNHEY and SMNVEV (reference sequence).

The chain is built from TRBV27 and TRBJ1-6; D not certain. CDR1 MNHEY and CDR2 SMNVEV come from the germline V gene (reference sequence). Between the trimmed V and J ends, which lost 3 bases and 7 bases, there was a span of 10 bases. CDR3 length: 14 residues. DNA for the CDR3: TGTGCCAGCAGTTTTGGAGGTCCCAATTCACCCCTCCACTTT. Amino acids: CASSFGGPNSPLHF.

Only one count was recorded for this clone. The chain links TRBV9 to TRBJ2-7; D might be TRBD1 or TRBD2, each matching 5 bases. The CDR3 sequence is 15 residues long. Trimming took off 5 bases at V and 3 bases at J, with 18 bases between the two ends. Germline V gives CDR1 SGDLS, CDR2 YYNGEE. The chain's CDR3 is CASSGRGDGLYEQYF. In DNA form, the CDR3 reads TGTGCCAGCAGTGGGAGAGGGGACGGACTCTACGAGCAGTACTTC.

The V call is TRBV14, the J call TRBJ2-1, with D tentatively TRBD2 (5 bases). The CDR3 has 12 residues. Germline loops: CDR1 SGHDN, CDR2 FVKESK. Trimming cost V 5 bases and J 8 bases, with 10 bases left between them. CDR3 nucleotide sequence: TGTGCCAGCAGCTCCCGGCGGGATGAGCAGTTCTTC. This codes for CASSSRRDEQFF.

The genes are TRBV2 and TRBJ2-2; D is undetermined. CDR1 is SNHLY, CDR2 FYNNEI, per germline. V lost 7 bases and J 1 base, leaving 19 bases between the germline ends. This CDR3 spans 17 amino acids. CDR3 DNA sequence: TGTGCCAGCACAATCTCCCCCCCAGGAGTGAACACCGGGGAGCTGTTTTTT. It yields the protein CASTISPPGVNTGELFF.

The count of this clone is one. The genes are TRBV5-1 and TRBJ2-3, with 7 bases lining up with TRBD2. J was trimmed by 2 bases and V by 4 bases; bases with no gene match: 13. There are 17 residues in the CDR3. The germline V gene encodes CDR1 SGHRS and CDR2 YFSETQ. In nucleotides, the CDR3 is TGCGCCAGCAGCCCGTCGGCTAGCGGCTATACCACAGATACGCAGTATTTT. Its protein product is CASSPSASGYTTDTQYF.

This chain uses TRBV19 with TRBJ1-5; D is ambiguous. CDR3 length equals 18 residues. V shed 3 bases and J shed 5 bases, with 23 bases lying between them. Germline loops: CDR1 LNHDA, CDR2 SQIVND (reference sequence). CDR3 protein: CASSIWYSGSGEDQPQHF. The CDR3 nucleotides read TGTGCCAGTAGTATTTGGTATTCTGGGTCAGGCGAGGATCAGCCCCAGCATTTT.

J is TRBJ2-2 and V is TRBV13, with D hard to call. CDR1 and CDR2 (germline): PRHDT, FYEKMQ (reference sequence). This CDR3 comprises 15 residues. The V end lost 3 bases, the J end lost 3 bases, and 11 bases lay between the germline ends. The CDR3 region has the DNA TGTGCCAGCAGCTTGGAATTAAGGGACACCGGGGAGCTGTTTTTT. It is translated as CASSLELRDTGELFF. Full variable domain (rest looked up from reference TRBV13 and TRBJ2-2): AAGVIQSPRHLIKEKRETATLKCYPIPRHDTVYWYQQGPGQDPQFLISFYEKMQSDKGSIPDRFSAQQFSDYHSELNMSSLELGDSALYFCASSLELRDTGELFFGEGSRLTVL.

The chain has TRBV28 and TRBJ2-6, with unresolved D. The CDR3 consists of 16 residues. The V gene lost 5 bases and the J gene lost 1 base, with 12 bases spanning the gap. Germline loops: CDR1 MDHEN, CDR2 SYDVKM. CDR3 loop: CASSLPRRSGANVLTF. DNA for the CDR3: TGTGCCAGCAGTCTACCACGGCGATCTGGGGCCAACGTCCTGACTTTC. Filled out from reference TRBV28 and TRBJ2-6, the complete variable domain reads DVKVTQSSRYLVKRTGEKVFLECVQDMDHENMFWYRQDPGLGLRLIYFSYDVKMKEKGDIPEGYSVSREKKERFSLILESASTNQTSMYLCASSLPRRSGANVLTFGAGSRLTVL.

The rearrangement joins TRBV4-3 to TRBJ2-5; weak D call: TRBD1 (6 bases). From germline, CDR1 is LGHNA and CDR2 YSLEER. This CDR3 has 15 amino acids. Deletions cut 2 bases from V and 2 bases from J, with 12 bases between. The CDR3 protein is CASSQIMDSQETQYF. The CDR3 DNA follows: TGCGCCAGCAGCCAAATCATGGACAGTCAAGAGACCCAGTACTTC.

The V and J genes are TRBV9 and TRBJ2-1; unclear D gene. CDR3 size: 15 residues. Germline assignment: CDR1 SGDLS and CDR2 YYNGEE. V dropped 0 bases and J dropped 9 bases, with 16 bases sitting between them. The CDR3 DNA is TGTGCCAGCAGCGTAGCGAAGAGGTGGGCCTCTGAGCAGTTCTTC. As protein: CASSVAKRWASEQFF. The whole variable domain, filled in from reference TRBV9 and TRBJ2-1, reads DSGVTQTPKHLITATGQRVTLRCSPRSGDLSVYWYQQSLDQGLQFLIQYYNGEERAKGNILERFSAQQFPDLHSELNLSSLELGDSALYFCASSVAKRWASEQFFGPGTRLTVL.

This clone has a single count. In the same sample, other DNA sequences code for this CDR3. CDR3 residues: CASSLGLNYEQYF. The CDR3 DNA sequence: TGCGCCAGCAGCTTGGGACTAAACTACGAGCAGTACTTC. This chain uses TRBV5-1 with TRBJ2-7; D might be TRBD2 (5 bases). CDR1 SGHRS and CDR2 YFSETQ come from the germline V gene. This CDR3 is 13 amino acids long. V lost 0 bases and J lost 3, with 7 bases in between.

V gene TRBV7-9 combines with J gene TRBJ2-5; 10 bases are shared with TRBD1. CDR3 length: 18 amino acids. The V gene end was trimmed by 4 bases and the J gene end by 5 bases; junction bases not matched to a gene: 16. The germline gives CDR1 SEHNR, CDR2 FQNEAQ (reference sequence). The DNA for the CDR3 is TGTGCCAGCAGCTCTAGCGTCCGAGGGACAGGGGTTATGGAGACCCAGTACTTC. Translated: CASSSSVRGTGVMETQYF.

This CDR3 reads CASSESRDREYTQYF. The CDR3 nucleotides are TGTGCCAGCAGTGAAAGCCGGGACAGGGAATATACGCAGTATTTT. This chain connects TRBV6-1 to TRBJ2-3; 9 bases map to TRBD1. The CDR3 has 15 amino acids. The V gene end was trimmed by 2 bases and the J gene end by 7 bases; junction bases not matched to a gene: 7. The V gene's germline CDR1 is MNHNS and CDR2 SASEGT.

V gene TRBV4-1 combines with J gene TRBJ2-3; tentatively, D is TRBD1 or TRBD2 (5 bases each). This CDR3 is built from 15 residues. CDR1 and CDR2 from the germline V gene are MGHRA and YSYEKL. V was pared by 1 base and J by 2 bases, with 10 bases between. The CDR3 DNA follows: TGCGCCAGCAGCCAAGGGGGGATTCTCACAGATACGCAGTATTTT. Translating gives CASSQGGILTDTQYF.

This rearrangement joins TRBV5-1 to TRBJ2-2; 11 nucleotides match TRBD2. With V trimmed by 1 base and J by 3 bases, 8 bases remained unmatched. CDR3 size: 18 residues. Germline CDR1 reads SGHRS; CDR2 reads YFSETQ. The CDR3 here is CASSLFSSGRFDTGELFF. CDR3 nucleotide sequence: TGCGCCAGCAGCTTGTTTTCTAGCGGGAGGTTTGACACCGGGGAGCTGTTTTTT.

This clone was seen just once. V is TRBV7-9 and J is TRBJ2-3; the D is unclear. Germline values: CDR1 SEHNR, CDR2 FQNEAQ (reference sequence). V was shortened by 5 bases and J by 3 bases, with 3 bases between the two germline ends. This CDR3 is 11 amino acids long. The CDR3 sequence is CASSRTDTQYF. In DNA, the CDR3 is TGTGCCAGCAGCAGAACAGATACGCAGTATTTT.

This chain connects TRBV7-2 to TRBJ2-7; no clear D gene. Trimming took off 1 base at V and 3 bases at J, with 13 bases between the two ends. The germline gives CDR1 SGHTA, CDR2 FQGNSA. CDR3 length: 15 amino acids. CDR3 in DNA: TGTGCCAGCAGCTTAGGGTTGGGTCCTTACTACGAGCAGTACTTC. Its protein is CASSLGLGPYYEQYF.

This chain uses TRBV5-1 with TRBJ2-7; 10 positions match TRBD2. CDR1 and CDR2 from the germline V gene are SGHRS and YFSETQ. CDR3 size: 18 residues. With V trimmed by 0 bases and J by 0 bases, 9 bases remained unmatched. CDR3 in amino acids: CASSLAPSSGGLSYEQYF. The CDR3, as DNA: TGCGCCAGCAGCTTGGCCCCTTCTAGCGGGGGCCTCTCCTACGAGCAGTACTTC.

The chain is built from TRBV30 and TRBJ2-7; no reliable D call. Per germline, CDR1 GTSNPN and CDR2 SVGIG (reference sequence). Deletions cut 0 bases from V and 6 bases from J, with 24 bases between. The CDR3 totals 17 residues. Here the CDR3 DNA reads TGTGCCTGGAGTGTACTCCATCGCGGCCCGGCTTCTAGCGAGCAGTACTTC. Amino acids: CAWSVLHRGPASSEQYF. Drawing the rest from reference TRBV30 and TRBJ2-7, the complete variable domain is SQTIHQWPATLVQPVGSPLSLECTVEGTSNPNLYWYRQAAGRGLQLLFYSVGIGQISSEVPQNLSASRPQDRQFILSSKKLLLSDSGFYLCAWSVLHRGPASSEQYFGPGTRLTVT.

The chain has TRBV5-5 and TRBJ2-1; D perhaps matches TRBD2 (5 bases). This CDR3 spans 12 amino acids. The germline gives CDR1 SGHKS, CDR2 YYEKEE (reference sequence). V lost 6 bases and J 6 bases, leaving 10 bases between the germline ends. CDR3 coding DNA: TGTGCCAGCACCCTAGCTTCCAATGAGCAGTTCTTC. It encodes CASTLASNEQFF. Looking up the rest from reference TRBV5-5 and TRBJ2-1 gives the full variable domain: DAGVTQSPTHLIKTRGQQVTLRCSPISGHKSVSWYQQVLGQGPQFIFQYYEKEERGRGNFPDRFSARQFPNYSSELNVNALLLGDSALYLCASTLASNEQFFGPGTRLTVL.

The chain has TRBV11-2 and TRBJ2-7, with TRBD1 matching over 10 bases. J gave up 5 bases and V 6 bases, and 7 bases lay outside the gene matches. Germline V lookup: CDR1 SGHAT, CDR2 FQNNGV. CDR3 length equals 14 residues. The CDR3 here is CASSQGQGRDEQYF. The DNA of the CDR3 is TGTGCCAGCAGTCAGGGACAGGGGAGAGACGAGCAGTACTTC.

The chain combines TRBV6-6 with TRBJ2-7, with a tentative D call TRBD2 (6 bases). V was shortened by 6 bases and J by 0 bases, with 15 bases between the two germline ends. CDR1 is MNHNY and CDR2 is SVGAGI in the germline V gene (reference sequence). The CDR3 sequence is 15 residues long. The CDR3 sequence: CASRSSGTPSYEQYF. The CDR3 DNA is TGTGCCAGCAGATCTTCCGGGACTCCCTCCTACGAGCAGTACTTC.

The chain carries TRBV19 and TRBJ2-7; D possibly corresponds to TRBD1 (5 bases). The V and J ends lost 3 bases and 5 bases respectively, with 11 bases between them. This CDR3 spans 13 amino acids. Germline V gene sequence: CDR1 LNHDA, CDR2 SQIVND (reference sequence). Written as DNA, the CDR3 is TGTGCCAGTAGTATGGTCCCAGGGAACGAGCAGTACTTC. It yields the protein CASSMVPGNEQYF.